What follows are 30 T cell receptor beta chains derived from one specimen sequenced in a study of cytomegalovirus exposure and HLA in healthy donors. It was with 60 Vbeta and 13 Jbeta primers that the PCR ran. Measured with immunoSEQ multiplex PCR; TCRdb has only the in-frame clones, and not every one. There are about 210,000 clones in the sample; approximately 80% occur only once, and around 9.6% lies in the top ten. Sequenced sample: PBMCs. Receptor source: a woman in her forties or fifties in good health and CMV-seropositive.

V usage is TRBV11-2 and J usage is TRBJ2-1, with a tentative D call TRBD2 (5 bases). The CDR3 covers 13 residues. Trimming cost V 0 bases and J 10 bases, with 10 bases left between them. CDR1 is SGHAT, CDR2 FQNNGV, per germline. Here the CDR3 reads CASSLDREREQFF. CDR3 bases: TGTGCCAGCAGCTTAGATAGGGAGAGGGAGCAGTTCTTC. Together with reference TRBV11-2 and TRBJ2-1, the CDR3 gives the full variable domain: EAGVAQSPRYKIIEKRQSVAFWCNPISGHATLYWYQQILGQGPKLLIQFQNNGVVDDSQLPKDRFSAERLKGVDSTLKIQPAKLEDSAVYLCASSLDREREQFFGPGTRLTVL.

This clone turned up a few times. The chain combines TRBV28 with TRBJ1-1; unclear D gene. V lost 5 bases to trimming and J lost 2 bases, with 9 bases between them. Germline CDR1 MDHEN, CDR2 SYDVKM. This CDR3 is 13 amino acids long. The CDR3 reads CASSPGINTEAFF. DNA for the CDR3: TGTGCCAGCAGTCCCGGGATTAACACTGAAGCTTTCTTT.

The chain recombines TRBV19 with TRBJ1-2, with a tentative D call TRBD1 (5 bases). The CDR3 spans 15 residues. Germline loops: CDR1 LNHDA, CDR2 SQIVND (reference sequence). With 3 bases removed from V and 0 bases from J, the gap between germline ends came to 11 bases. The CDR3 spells CASSIPGGANYGYTF. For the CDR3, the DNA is TGTGCCAGTAGTATCCCCGGGGGAGCTAACTATGGCTACACCTTC.

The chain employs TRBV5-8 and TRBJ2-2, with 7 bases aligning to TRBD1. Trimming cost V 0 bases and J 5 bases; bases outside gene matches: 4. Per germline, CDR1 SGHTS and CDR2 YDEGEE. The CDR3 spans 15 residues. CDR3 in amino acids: CASSLDRGKTGELFF. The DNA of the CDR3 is TGTGCCAGCAGCTTGGACAGGGGTAAAACCGGGGAGCTGTTTTTT.

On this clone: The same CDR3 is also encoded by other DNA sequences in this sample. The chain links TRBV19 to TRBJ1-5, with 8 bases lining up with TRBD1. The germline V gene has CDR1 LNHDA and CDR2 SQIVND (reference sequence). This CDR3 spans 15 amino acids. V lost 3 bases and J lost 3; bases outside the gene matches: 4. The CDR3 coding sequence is TGTGCCAGTAGTATTGGACAGGGTGCCAATCAGCCCCAGCATTTT. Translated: CASSIGQGANQPQHF.

The CDR3 DNA is TGTGCCAGCAGTCGAGCACTCACAGGGGTCGCCGGCTACACCTTC. This sequence encodes CASSRALTGVAGYTF. The chain combines TRBV6-5 with TRBJ1-2; TRBD1 matches 7 bases. Germline CDR1 reads MNHEY; CDR2 reads SVGAGI. V shed 5 bases, J shed 8 bases, and the junction held 14 bases outside the gene matches. The CDR3 has 15 amino acids.

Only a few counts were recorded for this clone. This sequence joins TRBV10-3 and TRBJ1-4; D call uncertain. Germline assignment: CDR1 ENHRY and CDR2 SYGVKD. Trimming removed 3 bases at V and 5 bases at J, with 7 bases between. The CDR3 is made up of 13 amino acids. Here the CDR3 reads CAISDSENEKLFF. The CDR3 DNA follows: TGTGCCATCAGTGACTCGGAGAATGAAAAACTGTTTTTT.

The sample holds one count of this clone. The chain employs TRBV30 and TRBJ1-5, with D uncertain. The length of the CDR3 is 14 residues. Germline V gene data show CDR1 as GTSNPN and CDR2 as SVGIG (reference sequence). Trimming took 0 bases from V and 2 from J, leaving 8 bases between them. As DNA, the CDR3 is TGTGCCTGGAGTGTCGGGATTGGCAATCAGCCCCAGCATTTT. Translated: CAWSVGIGNQPQHF.

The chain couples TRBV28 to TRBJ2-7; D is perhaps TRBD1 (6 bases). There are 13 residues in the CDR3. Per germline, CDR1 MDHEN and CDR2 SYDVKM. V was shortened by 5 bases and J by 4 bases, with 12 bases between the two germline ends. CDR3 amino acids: CASSIGQSYEQYF. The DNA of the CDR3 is TGTGCCAGCAGTATAGGACAGTCGTACGAGCAGTACTTC.

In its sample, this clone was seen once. As DNA, the CDR3 is TGTGCCATCAGTGAGAGGACTTACACAGATACGCAGTATTTT. Translation: CAISERTYTDTQYF. The rearrangement links TRBV10-3 to TRBJ2-3, with TRBD2 as a possible D gene (5 bases). V was cut by 2 bases and J by 2 bases, with 8 bases left in between. Germline-derived CDR1 and CDR2 are ENHRY and SYGVKD. The CDR3 has 14 residues.

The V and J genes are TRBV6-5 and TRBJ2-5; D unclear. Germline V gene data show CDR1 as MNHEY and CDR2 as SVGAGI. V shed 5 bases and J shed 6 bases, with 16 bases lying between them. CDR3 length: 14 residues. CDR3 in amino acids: CASSDVLLRKTQYF. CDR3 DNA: TGTGCCAGCAGTGACGTACTTTTGCGGAAGACCCAGTACTTC.

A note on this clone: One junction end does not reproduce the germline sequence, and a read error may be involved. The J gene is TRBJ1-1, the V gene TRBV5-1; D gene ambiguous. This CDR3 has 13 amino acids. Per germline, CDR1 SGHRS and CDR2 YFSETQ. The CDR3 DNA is TGTGCCAGCAGCTTTGGTCTAAACACTGAAGCTTTCTTT. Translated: CASSFGLNTEAFF.

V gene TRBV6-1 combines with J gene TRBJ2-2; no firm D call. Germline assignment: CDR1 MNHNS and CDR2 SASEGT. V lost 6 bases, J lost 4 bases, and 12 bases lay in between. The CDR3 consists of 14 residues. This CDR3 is CASRTYSGTGELFF. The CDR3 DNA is TGTGCCAGCAGGACCTACAGTGGCACCGGGGAGCTGTTTTTT.

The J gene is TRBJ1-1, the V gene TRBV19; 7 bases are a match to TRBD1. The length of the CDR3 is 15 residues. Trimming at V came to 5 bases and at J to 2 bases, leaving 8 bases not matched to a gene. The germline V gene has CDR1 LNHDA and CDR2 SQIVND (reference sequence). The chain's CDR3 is CASSPRQGQNTEAFF. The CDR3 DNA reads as TGTGCCAGTAGTCCTCGACAGGGACAAAACACTGAAGCTTTCTTT. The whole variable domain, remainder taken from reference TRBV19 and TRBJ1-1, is DGGITQSPKYLFRKEGQNVTLSCEQNLNHDAMYWYRQDPGQGLRLIYYSQIVNDFQKGDIAEGYSVSREKKESFPLTVTSAQKNPTAFYLCASSPRQGQNTEAFFGQGTRLTVV.

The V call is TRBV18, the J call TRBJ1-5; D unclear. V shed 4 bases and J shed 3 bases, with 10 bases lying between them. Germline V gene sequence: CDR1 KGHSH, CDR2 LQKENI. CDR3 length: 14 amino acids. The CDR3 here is CASSLLQDNQPQHF. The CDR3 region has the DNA TGTGCCAGCTCACTGCTCCAGGACAATCAGCCCCAGCATTTT. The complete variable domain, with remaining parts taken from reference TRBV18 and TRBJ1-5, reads NAGVMQNPRHLVRRRGQEARLRCSPMKGHSHVYWYRQLPEEGLKFMVYLQKENIIDESGMPKERFSAEFPKEGPSILRIQQVVRGDSAAYFCASSLLQDNQPQHFGDGTRLSIL.

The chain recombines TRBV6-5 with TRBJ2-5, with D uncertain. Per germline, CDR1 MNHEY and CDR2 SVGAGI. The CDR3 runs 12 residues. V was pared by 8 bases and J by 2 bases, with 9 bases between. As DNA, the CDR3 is TGTGCCAGCGGGCAAGAGCAAGAGACCCAGTACTTC. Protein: CASGQEQETQYF.

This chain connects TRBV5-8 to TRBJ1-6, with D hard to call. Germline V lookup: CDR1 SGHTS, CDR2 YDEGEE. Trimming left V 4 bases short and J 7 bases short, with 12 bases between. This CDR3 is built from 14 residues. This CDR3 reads CASSPGRGNSPLHF. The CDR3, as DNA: TGTGCCAGCAGCCCCGGACGCGGGAATTCACCCCTCCACTTT.

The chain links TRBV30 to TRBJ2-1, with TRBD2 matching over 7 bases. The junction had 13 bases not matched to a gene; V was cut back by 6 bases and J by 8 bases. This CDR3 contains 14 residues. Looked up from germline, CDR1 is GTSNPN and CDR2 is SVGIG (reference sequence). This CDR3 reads CACRRGGLRDEQFF. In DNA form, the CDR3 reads TGTGCCTGCCGACGGGGAGGGCTTCGGGATGAGCAGTTCTTC.

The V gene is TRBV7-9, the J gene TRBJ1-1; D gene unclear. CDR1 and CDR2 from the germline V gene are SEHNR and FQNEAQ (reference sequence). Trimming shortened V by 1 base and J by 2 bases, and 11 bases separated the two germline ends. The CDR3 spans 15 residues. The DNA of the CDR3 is TGTGCCAGCAGCTTAGGCGTCGGGGATAACACTGAAGCTTTCTTT. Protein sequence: CASSLGVGDNTEAFF.

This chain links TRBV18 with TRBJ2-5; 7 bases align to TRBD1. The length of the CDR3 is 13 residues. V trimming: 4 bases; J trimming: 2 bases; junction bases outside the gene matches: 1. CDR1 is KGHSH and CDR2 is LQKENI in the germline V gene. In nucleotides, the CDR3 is TGTGCCAGCTCACTGGGACAGCAAGAGACCCAGTACTTC. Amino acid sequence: CASSLGQQETQYF.

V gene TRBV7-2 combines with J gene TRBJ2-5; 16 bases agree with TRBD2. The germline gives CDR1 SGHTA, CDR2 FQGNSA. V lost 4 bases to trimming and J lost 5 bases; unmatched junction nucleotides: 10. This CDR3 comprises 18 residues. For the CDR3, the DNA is TGTGCCAGCAGCTCGGGGACTAGCGGGGGGGGTGTGTTGGAGACCCAGTACTTC. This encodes CASSSGTSGGGVLETQYF. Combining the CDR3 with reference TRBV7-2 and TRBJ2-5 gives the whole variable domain GAGVSQSPSNKVTEKGKDVELRCDPISGHTALYWYRQSLGQGLEFLIYFQGNSAPDKSGLPSDRFSAERTGGSVSTLTIQRTQQEDSAVYLCASSSGTSGGGVLETQYFGPGTRLLVL.

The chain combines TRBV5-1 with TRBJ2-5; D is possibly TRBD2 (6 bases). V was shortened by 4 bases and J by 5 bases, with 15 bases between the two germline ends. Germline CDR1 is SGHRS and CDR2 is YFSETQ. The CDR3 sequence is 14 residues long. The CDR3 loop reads CASSQVGAGETQYF. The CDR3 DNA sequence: TGCGCCAGCAGCCAAGTCGGCGCGGGGGAGACCCAGTACTTC.

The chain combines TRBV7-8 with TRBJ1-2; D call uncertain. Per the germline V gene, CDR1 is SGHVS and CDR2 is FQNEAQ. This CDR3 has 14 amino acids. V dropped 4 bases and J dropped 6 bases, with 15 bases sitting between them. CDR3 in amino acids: CASSSRETNNGYTF. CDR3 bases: TGTGCCAGCAGCTCCCGGGAGACCAATAATGGCTACACCTTC. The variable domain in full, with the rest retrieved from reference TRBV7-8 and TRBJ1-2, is GAGVSQSPRYKVAKRGQDVALRCDPISGHVSLFWYQQALGQGPEFLTYFQNEAQLDKSGLPSDRFFAERPEGSVSTLKIQRTQQEDSAVYLCASSSRETNNGYTFGSGTRLTVV.

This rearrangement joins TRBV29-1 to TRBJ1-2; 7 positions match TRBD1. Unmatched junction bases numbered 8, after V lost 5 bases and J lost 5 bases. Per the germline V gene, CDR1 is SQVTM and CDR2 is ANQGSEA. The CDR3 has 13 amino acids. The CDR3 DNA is TGCAGCGTTACAAATACAGGGGATTATGGCTACACCTTC. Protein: CSVTNTGDYGYTF.

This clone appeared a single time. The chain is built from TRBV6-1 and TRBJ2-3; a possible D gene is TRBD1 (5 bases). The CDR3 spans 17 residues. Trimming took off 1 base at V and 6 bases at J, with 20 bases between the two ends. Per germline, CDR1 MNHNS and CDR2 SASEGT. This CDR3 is CASSEVKRQYSLDTQYF. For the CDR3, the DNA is TGTGCCAGCAGTGAAGTTAAGCGACAGTATAGTCTTGATACGCAGTATTTT.

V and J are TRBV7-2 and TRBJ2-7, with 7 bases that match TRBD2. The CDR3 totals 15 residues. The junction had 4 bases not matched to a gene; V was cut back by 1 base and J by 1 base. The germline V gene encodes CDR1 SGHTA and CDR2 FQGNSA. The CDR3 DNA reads TGTGCCAGCAGCTTAGGGCGGGGGATTTCCTACGAGCAGTACTTC. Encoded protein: CASSLGRGISYEQYF.

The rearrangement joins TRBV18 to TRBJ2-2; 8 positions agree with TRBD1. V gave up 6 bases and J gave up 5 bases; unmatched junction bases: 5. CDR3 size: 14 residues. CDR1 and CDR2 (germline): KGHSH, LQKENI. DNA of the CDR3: TGTGCCAGCTCGGACAGGGTCGGGACCGGGGAGCTGTTTTTT. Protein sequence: CASSDRVGTGELFF.

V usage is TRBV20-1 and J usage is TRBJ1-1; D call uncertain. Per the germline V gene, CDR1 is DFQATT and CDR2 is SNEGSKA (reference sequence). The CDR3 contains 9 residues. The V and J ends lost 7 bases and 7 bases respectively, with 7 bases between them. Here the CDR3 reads CSGHFEAFF. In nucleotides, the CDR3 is TGCAGTGGACATTTTGAAGCTTTCTTT.

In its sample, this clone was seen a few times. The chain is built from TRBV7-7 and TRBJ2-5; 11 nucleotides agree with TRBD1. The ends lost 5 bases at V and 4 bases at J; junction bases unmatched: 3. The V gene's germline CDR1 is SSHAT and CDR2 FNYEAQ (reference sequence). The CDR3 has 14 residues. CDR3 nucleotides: TGTGCCAGCAGCGCCGGGACAGGGGGAGAGACCCAGTACTTC. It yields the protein CASSAGTGGETQYF. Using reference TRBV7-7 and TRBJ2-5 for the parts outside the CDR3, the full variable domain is GAGVSQSPRYKVTKRGQDVTLRCDPISSHATLYWYQQALGQGPEFLTYFNYEAQPDKSGLPSDRFSAERPEGSISTLTIQRTEQRDSAMYRCASSAGTGGETQYFGPGTRLLVL.

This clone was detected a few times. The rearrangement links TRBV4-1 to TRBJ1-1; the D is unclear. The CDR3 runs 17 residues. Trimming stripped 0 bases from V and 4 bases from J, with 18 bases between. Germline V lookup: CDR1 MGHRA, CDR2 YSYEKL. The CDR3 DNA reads TGCGCCAGCAGCCAAGATCCCGGTTGGAGAGGAGGCACTGAAGCTTTCTTT. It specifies CASSQDPGWRGGTEAFF.